The 23 T cell receptor beta chains given below trace back to one sample, sequenced in a study of PD-1 blockade in mismatch repair-deficient tumors. Data came from immunoSEQ multiplex PCR; TCRdb stores just in-frame clones and leaves some out. The sample holds 40,000 or so clones; around 80% are singletons and the top ten take approximately 0.98%. The sample in question was PBMCs, obtained less than 40 weeks after starting pembrolizumab. Receptors originate from an adult with mismatch repair-deficient cancer.

This chain uses TRBV2 with TRBJ1-4; 7 bases fit TRBD1. There are 15 residues in the CDR3. V shed 2 bases and J 5 bases; nucleotides not matched to a gene: 5. Germline CDR1 reads SNHLY; CDR2 reads FYNNEI. For the CDR3, the DNA is TGTGCCAGCAGTGAACAGACAGGGACAAATGAAAAACTGTTTTTT. It encodes CASSEQTGTNEKLFF.

The chain employs TRBV27 and TRBJ2-1; D perhaps matches TRBD2 (6 bases). The CDR3 runs 14 residues. Trimming pared 8 bases from V and 6 bases from J, leaving 17 bases between. Germline lookup yields CDR1 MNHEY and CDR2 SMNVEV (reference sequence). For the CDR3, the DNA is TGTGCCAGCCACCTGGGCGGGATTCCCAATGAGCAGTTCTTC. It encodes CASHLGGIPNEQFF.

This clone was picked up a small number of times. The junction shows a germline mismatch at one end, possibly a read error. The V gene is TRBV6-1, the J gene TRBJ1-5, with a weak D call TRBD1 (5 bases). Germline lookup yields CDR1 MNHNS and CDR2 SASEGT. This CDR3 has 14 residues. In DNA, the CDR3 is TGTGCCAGCAGGGAAGTGGGGGGGGATCAGCCCCAGCATTTT. Amino acid sequence: CASREVGGDQPQHF.

This clone showed up just a few times. This sequence joins TRBV27 and TRBJ2-7; 10 bases are shared with TRBD1. This CDR3 contains 14 residues. Germline V CDR1 and CDR2: MNHEY, SMNVEV (reference sequence). The V gene end was trimmed by 6 bases and the J gene end by 6 bases; junction bases not matched to a gene: 8. The CDR3 spells CASRVGTGDSEQYF. Here the CDR3 DNA reads TGTGCCAGCAGAGTCGGGACAGGGGATTCCGAGCAGTACTTC.

V is TRBV9 and J is TRBJ1-1; D is undetermined. Germline CDR1 SGDLS, CDR2 YYNGEE. This CDR3 is 16 amino acids long. V lost 0 bases and J 0 bases, leaving 12 bases between the germline ends. DNA of the CDR3: TGTGCCAGCAGCGTAGCTTTACAACCCATGAACACTGAAGCTTTCTTT. Translating gives CASSVALQPMNTEAFF.

The rearrangement joins TRBV11-2 to TRBJ2-7; 10 bases match TRBD2. Trimming cost V 4 bases and J 4 bases; bases outside gene matches: 7. Germline assignment: CDR1 SGHAT and CDR2 FQNNGV. The CDR3 consists of 15 residues. The CDR3 protein is CASSSMTSGSYEQYF. The DNA for the CDR3 is TGTGCCAGCAGCTCCATGACTAGCGGGTCTTACGAGCAGTACTTC.

This rearrangement joins TRBV5-1 to TRBJ2-1; TRBD1 agrees at 8 bases. The CDR3 consists of 20 residues. The germline V gene has CDR1 SGHRS and CDR2 YFSETQ. J gave up 0 bases and V 2 bases, and 16 bases lay outside the gene matches. The CDR3 region has the DNA TGCGCCAGCAGCTTACCCTCAGGGGGCTTAGGACTCAGCTCCTACAATGAGCAGTTCTTC. This encodes CASSLPSGGLGLSSYNEQFF.

This clone was seen only once. The chain carries TRBV6-6 and TRBJ2-3, with 9 bases lining up with TRBD1. CDR3 length: 16 residues. Germline CDR1 MNHNY, CDR2 SVGAGI (reference sequence). V gave up 6 bases and J gave up 2 bases; unmatched junction bases: 9. CDR3 sequence: CASRRGQGTNTDTQYF. The CDR3 DNA reads TGTGCCAGCAGGAGAGGACAGGGGACAAACACAGATACGCAGTATTTT.

This clone appeared once. One junction end does not reproduce the germline sequence, and a read error may be involved. The chain recombines TRBV27 with TRBJ1-3, with unresolved D. Germline V CDR1 and CDR2: MNHEY, SMNVEV (reference sequence). The CDR3 contains 13 residues. The CDR3 nucleotides are TGTGCCAGCAGTGAAAAGCGGGGTAATCTCTTTTTTTTT. Its protein product is CASSEKRGNLFFF.

The J gene is TRBJ1-2, the V gene TRBV29-1; D uncertain. Germline V gives CDR1 SQVTM, CDR2 ANQGSEA. V was clipped by 0 bases and J by 5 bases, with 4 bases between them. The CDR3 sequence is 11 residues long. The CDR3 nucleotides read TGCAGCGTTGAAGACAGATATGGCTACACCTTC. Protein sequence: CSVEDRYGYTF.

In nucleotides, the CDR3 is TGTGCCAGCAGTTTACAGCAGGGGAGCACAGATACGCAGTATTTT. Amino acids: CASSLQQGSTDTQYF. V and J are TRBV27 and TRBJ2-3; maybe TRBD1 (6 bases). CDR1 and CDR2 (germline): MNHEY, SMNVEV (reference sequence). V was shortened by 2 bases and J by 0 bases, with 9 bases between the two germline ends. The CDR3 runs 15 residues.

V usage is TRBV19 and J usage is TRBJ2-7, with 10 bases aligning to TRBD1. From germline, CDR1 is LNHDA and CDR2 SQIVND (reference sequence). The junction had 7 bases not matched to a gene; V was cut back by 5 bases and J by 3 bases. The CDR3 is 15 residues long. The CDR3 loop is CASSPGTGASYEQYF. The CDR3 DNA follows: TGTGCCAGTAGTCCCGGGACAGGGGCCAGCTACGAGCAGTACTTC.

This clone appeared once. In nucleotides, the CDR3 is TGTGCCAGCAGCCGGGGACAGTTCAATCAGCCCCAGCATTTT. Translated: CASSRGQFNQPQHF. The J gene is TRBJ1-5, the V gene TRBV16; 7 bases match TRBD1. Germline lookup yields CDR1 KGHSY and CDR2 FQNENV. V lost 4 bases and J lost 3; bases outside the gene matches: 3. There are 14 residues in the CDR3. The variable domain in full, with the rest retrieved from reference TRBV16 and TRBJ1-5, is GEEVAQTPKHLVRGEGQKAKLYCAPIKGHSYVFWYQQVLKNEFKFLISFQNENVFDETGMPKERFSAKCLPNSPCSLEIQATKLEDSAVYFCASSRGQFNQPQHFGDGTRLSIL.

This chain joins TRBV28 and TRBJ2-1; D is unclear. Germline V gene sequence: CDR1 MDHEN, CDR2 SYDVKM. With 2 bases removed from V and 10 bases from J, the gap between germline ends came to 6 bases. The CDR3 covers 11 residues. The CDR3 loop reads CASSLPTEQFF. CDR3 DNA: TGTGCCAGCAGTTTACCGACAGAGCAGTTCTTC.

This clone came up once. The chain recombines TRBV12-5 with TRBJ2-1; 9 nucleotides match TRBD2. CDR1 LGHNT and CDR2 FRNRAP come from the germline V gene. This CDR3 comprises 16 residues. V trimming: 2 bases; J trimming: 3 bases; junction bases outside the gene matches: 5. The CDR3 nucleotides are TGTGCTAGTGGTTTGCCCCGACTAGCGGACTACAATGAGCAGTTCTTC. Protein sequence: CASGLPRLADYNEQFF.

Written as DNA, the CDR3 is TGCGCCAGTGCAGGACAGGGGGGATCTTTCTTT. As protein: CASAGQGGSFF. The chain carries TRBV10-1 and TRBJ1-1; TRBD1 agrees at 10 bases. Trimming at V came to 9 bases and at J to 12 bases, leaving 7 bases not matched to a gene. The CDR3 spans 11 residues. Germline values: CDR1 WNHNN, CDR2 SYGVQD (reference sequence).

This sequence joins TRBV6-6 and TRBJ2-3, with 7 bases matching TRBD1. The CDR3 length is 14 residues. V lost 2 bases, J lost 5 bases, and 4 bases stayed unmatched. CDR1 MNHNY and CDR2 SVGAGI come from the germline V gene (reference sequence). This chain's CDR3 is CASSYQGGVDTQYF. In DNA form, the CDR3 reads TGTGCCAGCAGTTACCAAGGGGGCGTAGATACGCAGTATTTT.

A single count supports this clone. V and J are TRBV27 and TRBJ2-7; 8 bases agree with TRBD1. The CDR3 contains 14 residues. Trimming at V came to 4 bases and at J to 3 bases, leaving 5 bases not matched to a gene. CDR1 and CDR2 (germline): MNHEY, SMNVEV (reference sequence). CDR3 in DNA: TGTGCCAGCAGTTCATCGGACAGGGACTACGAGCAGTACTTC. Its protein product is CASSSSDRDYEQYF.

V is TRBV5-1 and J is TRBJ1-1; weak D call: TRBD1 (5 bases). The CDR3 extends over 14 amino acids. The V gene's germline CDR1 is SGHRS and CDR2 YFSETQ. Trimming stripped 4 bases from V and 1 base from J, with 11 bases between. The CDR3 sequence is CASSPEDRNTEAFF. The CDR3 coding sequence is TGCGCCAGCAGCCCAGAAGACAGGAACACTGAAGCTTTCTTT.

V and J are TRBV7-3 and TRBJ1-3; maybe TRBD1 (6 bases). The CDR3 sequence is 15 residues long. Trimming cost V 6 bases and J 1 base, with 13 bases left between them. CDR1 is SGHTA and CDR2 is FQGTGA in the germline V gene. The CDR3 protein is CASSEQGYSGNTIYF. The CDR3 coding sequence is TGTGCCAGCAGTGAACAGGGTTATTCTGGAAACACCATATATTTT. Variable domain in full (rest from reference TRBV7-3 and TRBJ1-3): GAGVSQTPSNKVTEKGKYVELRCDPISGHTALYWYRQSLGQGPEFLIYFQGTGAADDSGLPNDRFFAVRPEGSVSTLKIQRTERGDSAVYLCASSEQGYSGNTIYFGEGSWLTVV.

V gene TRBV2 combines with J gene TRBJ2-5; 8 bases are a match to TRBD2. This CDR3 has 15 amino acids. Germline values: CDR1 SNHLY, CDR2 FYNNEI. V shed 4 bases, J shed 2 bases, and the junction held 6 bases outside the gene matches. The CDR3 sequence is CASSGPGRVQETQYF. In DNA, the CDR3 is TGTGCCAGCAGTGGGCCCGGGAGGGTTCAAGAGACCCAGTACTTC.

This chain joins TRBV5-1 and TRBJ2-7; tentative D call: TRBD1 (6 bases). The CDR3 length is 14 residues. Between the trimmed V and J ends, which lost 4 bases and 3 bases, there was a span of 14 bases. Germline V lookup: CDR1 SGHRS, CDR2 YFSETQ. DNA of the CDR3: TGCGCCAGCAGCAGAACCGGACAGAGCTACGAGCAGTACTTC. Encoded protein: CASSRTGQSYEQYF. Full variable domain (missing parts from reference TRBV5-1 and TRBJ2-7): KAGVTQTPRYLIKTRGQQVTLSCSPISGHRSVSWYQQTPGQGLQFLFEYFSETQRNKGNFPGRFSGRQFSNSRSEMNVSTLELGDSALYLCASSRTGQSYEQYFGPGTRLTVT.

This chain joins TRBV25-1 and TRBJ2-2; D call uncertain. CDR1 MGHDK and CDR2 SYGVNS come from the germline V gene. The germline V and J ends were trimmed by 0 bases and 6 bases, with 2 bases remaining between them. This CDR3 comprises 12 residues. DNA of the CDR3: TGTGCCAGCAGTGAATACGCCGGGGAGCTGTTTTTT. The encoded protein is CASSEYAGELFF.